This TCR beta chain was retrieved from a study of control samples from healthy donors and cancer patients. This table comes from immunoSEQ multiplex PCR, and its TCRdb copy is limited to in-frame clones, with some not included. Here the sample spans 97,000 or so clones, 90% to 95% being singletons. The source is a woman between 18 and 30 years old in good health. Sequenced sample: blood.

CDR3 nucleotides: TGTGCCACCAAAACGAGCGGGTACTTCGTTCATCAGCCCCAGCATTTT. It is translated as CATKTSGYFVHQPQHF. J is TRBJ1-5 and V is TRBV9; D remains unclear. CDR1 SGDLS and CDR2 YYNGEE come from the germline V gene. Trimming pared 9 bases from V and 5 bases from J, leaving 24 bases between. The CDR3 has 16 residues.